This TCR beta chain emerged from a study of long-term antiretroviral therapy in people with HIV. Study observations and caveats: Comparison with controls showed narrower CDR3 length ranges in HIV repertoires.

Going into DNA extraction, samples held about 0.85-11 million cryopreserved PBMC. The CDR3 has 13 amino acids. Germline CDR1 PRHDT, CDR2 FYEKMQ (reference sequence). V shed 4 bases and J shed 2 bases, with 5 bases lying between them. The table lists this clone with a count of one. Its target is not known. The run of the v3.0 immunoSEQ assay was at survey level. The target of sequencing was about 35,000-50,000 T-cell genomes per sample. Profiling relied on immunoSEQ multiplex PCR, and the TCRdb table lists in-frame clones only, not all of them. This table holds 38,000 or so clones, over 80% found once. The sample in question was unsorted PBMCs, obtained 1.5 years after starting antiretroviral therapy. The receptor was isolated from a man between 18 and 35 years old with HIV. The chain carries TRBV13 and TRBJ2-2, with D unresolved. The CDR3 DNA follows: TGTGCCAGCAGCTCGGAAAACACCGGGGAGCTGTTTTTT. Translating it yields CASSSENTGELFF.